The 32 T cell receptor beta chains presented below share a single source sample, sequenced in a study of T cell changes during pregnancy in multiple sclerosis. Clones were sequenced by immunoSEQ multiplex PCR, and TCRdb holds only the in-frame ones, with some missing. The repertoire holds fewer than 85,000 clones, with roughly 89% as singletons. Sequences were derived from peripheral blood, sampled in the second trimester of pregnancy. Receptors originate from a female donor with multiple sclerosis, enrolled in a pregnancy study.

The chain uses TRBV19 and TRBJ2-1; 13 bases are a match to TRBD2. This CDR3 is 16 amino acids long. Trimming cost V 1 base and J 6 bases; bases outside gene matches: 3. The germline gives CDR1 LNHDA, CDR2 SQIVND (reference sequence). In nucleotides, the CDR3 is TGTGCCAGTAGTATAGGGGGACTAGCGGGATTCAATGAGCAGTTCTTC. Translating it yields CASSIGGLAGFNEQFF. Using reference TRBV19 and TRBJ2-1 for the parts outside the CDR3, the full variable domain is DGGITQSPKYLFRKEGQNVTLSCEQNLNHDAMYWYRQDPGQGLRLIYYSQIVNDFQKGDIAEGYSVSREKKESFPLTVTSAQKNPTAFYLCASSIGGLAGFNEQFFGPGTRLTVL.

This chain uses TRBV7-9 with TRBJ2-7, with TRBD1 matching 7 bases. The germline gives CDR1 SEHNR, CDR2 FQNEAQ (reference sequence). The CDR3 length is 15 residues. The V gene end was trimmed by 4 bases and the J gene end by 5 bases; junction bases not matched to a gene: 11. The CDR3 DNA sequence: TGTGCCAGCAGCTCCCGGACAGGACTTGGACACGAGCAGTACTTC. Encoded protein: CASSSRTGLGHEQYF.

V usage is TRBV11-3 and J usage is TRBJ2-5, with D perhaps matching TRBD2 (6 bases). This CDR3 spans 16 amino acids. Germline V gene lookup returns CDR1 SGHNT and CDR2 YENEEA. The germline V and J ends were trimmed by 4 bases and 5 bases, with 20 bases remaining between them. This CDR3 is CASSSYNGRRLETQYF. CDR3 DNA sequence: TGTGCCAGCAGCTCATATAACGGGAGAAGGTTGGAGACCCAGTACTTC.

The rearrangement links TRBV27 to TRBJ2-7; a weak D match, TRBD1 (6 bases). Trimming left V 3 bases short and J 3 bases short, with 15 bases between. CDR3 length: 15 residues. The germline gives CDR1 MNHEY, CDR2 SMNVEV (reference sequence). CDR3 sequence (DNA): TGTGCCAGCAGTTTTAAAGACAGGTTTGGCTACGAGCAGTACTTC. This encodes CASSFKDRFGYEQYF.

CDR3 coding DNA: TGTGCCAGCAGCTTAGATGGGGGACTAGCGGGAGATACCGGGGAGCTGTTTTTT. Residues: CASSLDGGLAGDTGELFF. The V gene is TRBV7-9, the J gene TRBJ2-2; 14 bases are shared with TRBD2. This CDR3 contains 18 residues. V dropped 1 base and J dropped 5; count of bases not matched to a gene: 6. The germline V gene encodes CDR1 SEHNR and CDR2 FQNEAQ (reference sequence).

The V gene is TRBV5-6, the J gene TRBJ1-1; a weak D match, TRBD1 (5 bases). V shed 2 bases and J shed 1 base, with 6 bases lying between them. The CDR3 is 13 amino acids. The germline gives CDR1 SGHDT, CDR2 YYEEEE. The CDR3 sequence is CASSFGANTEAFF. The CDR3, as DNA: TGTGCCAGCAGCTTTGGGGCGAACACTGAAGCTTTCTTT.

This chain joins TRBV7-9 and TRBJ2-1; 9 positions agree with TRBD2. Trimming took 5 bases from V and 3 from J; bases not matched to a gene: 8. The germline CDR1 and CDR2 sequences are SEHNR and FQNEAQ (reference sequence). The CDR3 is made up of 16 amino acids. The CDR3 DNA follows: TGTGCCAGCAGCGACAGTAGCGGGGGATTCTACAATGAGCAGTTCTTC. Its translation is CASSDSSGGFYNEQFF.

The chain has TRBV5-8 and TRBJ1-6, with TRBD1 identical over 9 bases. CDR3 length: 15 amino acids. Trimming at V came to 4 bases and at J to 8 bases, leaving 7 bases not matched to a gene. Germline V lookup: CDR1 SGHTS, CDR2 YDEGEE. The CDR3 nucleotides are TGTGCCAGCAGCGGGGGGACAGGGCAGGATTCACCCCTCCACTTT. Translated: CASSGGTGQDSPLHF.

The genes are TRBV27 and TRBJ2-7, with 10 bases identical to TRBD2. With 2 bases clipped from V and 3 bases from J, the junction kept 4 bases outside the gene matches. Germline lookup yields CDR1 MNHEY and CDR2 SMNVEV (reference sequence). This CDR3 spans 15 amino acids. In DNA form, the CDR3 reads TGTGCCAGCAGTTTAGTTACTAGCGGGATCTACGAGCAGTACTTC. Amino acids: CASSLVTSGIYEQYF.

This chain joins TRBV15 and TRBJ2-5; tentatively, D is TRBD2 (6 bases). Germline V lookup: CDR1 LNHNV, CDR2 YYDKDF (reference sequence). This CDR3 has 16 residues. V gave up 0 bases and J gave up 2 bases, with 13 bases separating them. CDR3 loop: CATSRDGISGQETQYF. In nucleotides, the CDR3 is TGTGCCACCAGCAGAGATGGAATAAGCGGGCAAGAGACCCAGTACTTC. Filled out from reference TRBV15 and TRBJ2-5, the complete variable domain reads DAMVIQNPRYQVTQFGKPVTLSCSQTLNHNVMYWYQQKSSQAPKLLFHYYDKDFNNEADTPDNFQSRRPNTSFCFLDIRSPGLGDTAMYLCATSRDGISGQETQYFGPGTRLLVL.

This chain links TRBV30 with TRBJ1-1; D is possibly TRBD1 (5 bases). Trimming shortened V by 3 bases and J by 1 base, and 12 bases separated the two germline ends. Germline CDR1 is GTSNPN and CDR2 is SVGIG (reference sequence). The CDR3 covers 14 residues. CDR3: CAWRGGKANTEAFF. The DNA for the CDR3 is TGTGCCTGGAGGGGGGGGAAGGCGAACACTGAAGCTTTCTTT.

CDR3 residues: CASSLTPRDRGNEQFF. The CDR3 DNA is TGCGCCAGCAGCTTAACCCCAAGAGACAGGGGGAATGAGCAGTTCTTC. This rearrangement joins TRBV5-1 to TRBJ2-1, with 9 bases that match TRBD1. The junction had 10 bases not matched to a gene; V was cut back by 2 bases and J by 7 bases. The CDR3 totals 16 residues. Per the germline V gene, CDR1 is SGHRS and CDR2 is YFSETQ.

This rearrangement joins TRBV15 to TRBJ2-7; 7 bases line up with TRBD1. V was pared by 5 bases and J by 2 bases, with 6 bases of the junction left unmatched. The CDR3 extends over 14 amino acids. Germline V CDR1 and CDR2: LNHNV, YYDKDF (reference sequence). The CDR3 loop is CATSERDRTYEQYF. Here the CDR3 DNA reads TGTGCCACCAGCGAACGGGACAGAACCTACGAGCAGTACTTC.

This chain joins TRBV5-1 and TRBJ1-3; 11 nucleotides line up with TRBD1. Germline V gene data show CDR1 as SGHRS and CDR2 as YFSETQ. The junction had 3 bases not matched to a gene; V was cut back by 1 base and J by 0 bases. The CDR3 is made up of 17 amino acids. The CDR3 coding sequence is TGCGCCAGCAGCTTGTCCGGGACAGGGGGCTCTGGAAACACCATATATTTT. This translates into CASSLSGTGGSGNTIYF.

The J gene is TRBJ2-3, the V gene TRBV11-2; TRBD2 agrees at 10 bases. In germline, CDR1 is SGHAT, CDR2 FQNNGV. The CDR3 extends over 16 amino acids. The trim removed 5 bases at V and 2 bases at J, leaving 7 bases unmatched. CDR3 sequence (DNA): TGTGCCAGCAGCCTCGGACTAGCGGAGTACACAGATACGCAGTATTTT. It is translated as CASSLGLAEYTDTQYF.

The chain's CDR3 is CASSPGLGTGSQEQYF. The CDR3 DNA sequence: TGTGCCAGCTCACCCGGACTCGGGACAGGGTCGCAAGAGCAGTACTTC. The genes are TRBV18 and TRBJ2-7; 9 bases agree with TRBD1. CDR3 size: 16 residues. Germline V gives CDR1 KGHSH, CDR2 LQKENI. The V gene end was trimmed by 3 bases and the J gene end by 7 bases; junction bases not matched to a gene: 13. The full variable domain, completed using reference TRBV18 and TRBJ2-7, is NAGVMQNPRHLVRRRGQEARLRCSPMKGHSHVYWYRQLPEEGLKFMVYLQKENIIDESGMPKERFSAEFPKEGPSILRIQQVVRGDSAAYFCASSPGLGTGSQEQYFGPGTRLTVT.

CDR3 DNA sequence: TGCGCCAGCAGCTCCCCCGCGTACAATGAGCAGTTCTTC. Its protein product is CASSSPAYNEQFF. The chain joins TRBV5-1 to TRBJ2-1; D remains unclear. In germline, CDR1 is SGHRS, CDR2 YFSETQ. This CDR3 has 13 residues. V gave up 3 bases and J gave up 4 bases, with 8 bases separating them.

The CDR3 DNA follows: TGCGCCAGCAGCTTTACTGGAGACGGGAGCACAGATACGCAGTATTTT. It yields the protein CASSFTGDGSTDTQYF. This rearrangement joins TRBV5-1 to TRBJ2-3; D uncertain. V lost 2 bases, J lost 0 bases, and 13 bases lay in between. Germline CDR1 SGHRS, CDR2 YFSETQ. The length of the CDR3 is 16 residues. Full variable domain (rest looked up from reference TRBV5-1 and TRBJ2-3): KAGVTQTPRYLIKTRGQQVTLSCSPISGHRSVSWYQQTPGQGLQFLFEYFSETQRNKGNFPGRFSGRQFSNSRSEMNVSTLELGDSALYLCASSFTGDGSTDTQYFGPGTRLTVL.

The chain joins TRBV5-1 to TRBJ2-1; weak D call: TRBD1 (6 bases). Per germline, CDR1 SGHRS and CDR2 YFSETQ. The CDR3 runs 13 residues. Trimming cost V 3 bases and J 9 bases, with 13 bases left between them. CDR3 nucleotide sequence: TGCGCCAGCAGCTCCGGACAGAGCGCTGAGCAGTTCTTC. Translation gives CASSSGQSAEQFF.

The chain combines TRBV15 with TRBJ1-5, with a weak D call TRBD1 (5 bases). The CDR3 sequence is 16 residues long. With 4 bases removed from V and 2 bases from J, the gap between germline ends came to 15 bases. Germline CDR1 reads LNHNV; CDR2 reads YYDKDF (reference sequence). CDR3 loop: CATSTHRGSGNQPQHF. As DNA, the CDR3 is TGTGCCACCAGCACCCACCGGGGGTCCGGCAATCAGCCCCAGCATTTT.

The V call is TRBV28, the J call TRBJ2-7; D is possibly TRBD2 (6 bases). CDR1 and CDR2 (germline): MDHEN, SYDVKM. V lost 0 bases, J lost 5 bases, and 11 bases lay in between. The CDR3 length is 14 residues. The CDR3 DNA reads as TGTGCCAGCAGTTTATGGGAGGGTTTAAACGAGCAGTACTTC. As protein: CASSLWEGLNEQYF.

The table lists this clone with a count of one. The gene calls are TRBV9 and TRBJ1-2; no clear D gene. Germline V gene data show CDR1 as SGDLS and CDR2 as YYNGEE. CDR3 size: 13 residues. The germline V and J ends were trimmed by 1 base and 2 bases, with 6 bases remaining between them. The CDR3 protein is CASSVRENYGYTF. In DNA, the CDR3 is TGTGCCAGCAGCGTACGGGAGAACTATGGCTACACCTTC.

J is TRBJ1-2 and V is TRBV6-1; D call uncertain. This CDR3 has 13 amino acids. Per germline, CDR1 MNHNS and CDR2 SASEGT. V gave up 6 bases and J gave up 7 bases, with 15 bases separating them. In nucleotides, the CDR3 is TGTGCCAGCAGCGAGACATTTTCTTCTGGCTACACCTTC. Its translation is CASSETFSSGYTF.

CDR3 bases: TGTGCCAGTAGTCTGACCCGCAAGGGGATGGGCTATGGCTACACCTTC. It is translated as CASSLTRKGMGYGYTF. This chain connects TRBV19 to TRBJ1-2; TRBD1 might be the D (5 bases). Trimming stripped 5 bases from V and 4 bases from J, with 20 bases between. Germline values: CDR1 LNHDA, CDR2 SQIVND (reference sequence). The CDR3 sequence is 16 residues long. Full variable domain (rest looked up from reference TRBV19 and TRBJ1-2): DGGITQSPKYLFRKEGQNVTLSCEQNLNHDAMYWYRQDPGQGLRLIYYSQIVNDFQKGDIAEGYSVSREKKESFPLTVTSAQKNPTAFYLCASSLTRKGMGYGYTFGSGTRLTVV.

The chain is built from TRBV7-2 and TRBJ2-7; D unresolved. V was trimmed by 5 bases and J by 7 bases, leaving 9 bases between them. Germline V gives CDR1 SGHTA, CDR2 FQGNSA. The CDR3 runs 11 residues. CDR3 region: CASSDFKEQYF. CDR3 DNA sequence: TGTGCCAGCAGCGACTTTAAAGAGCAGTACTTC.

CDR3 nucleotides: TGTGCCAGCAGCTTGGAGGGGACAGGGGGCTCGGATGAGCAGTTCTTC. This codes for CASSLEGTGGSDEQFF. The V gene is TRBV5-4, the J gene TRBJ2-1, with 12 bases matching TRBD1. The length of the CDR3 is 16 residues. V dropped 0 bases and J dropped 8; count of bases not matched to a gene: 6. Per germline, CDR1 SGHNT and CDR2 YYREEE (reference sequence).

The chain couples TRBV5-4 to TRBJ2-1; TRBD2 matches 7 bases. Germline values: CDR1 SGHNT, CDR2 YYREEE (reference sequence). With V trimmed by 1 base and J by 4 bases, 5 bases remained unmatched. This CDR3 has 15 amino acids. CDR3 sequence (DNA): TGTGCCAGCAGCTTGACTAGCGCATCTTACAATGAGCAGTTCTTC. Its protein product is CASSLTSASYNEQFF.

This clone was found a few times. The rearrangement joins TRBV15 to TRBJ1-1; TRBD1 might be the D (5 bases). V was trimmed by 0 bases and J by 4 bases, leaving 12 bases between them. This CDR3 spans 15 amino acids. Germline CDR1 is LNHNV and CDR2 is YYDKDF (reference sequence). The CDR3: CATSRDRGSSTEAFF. For the CDR3, the DNA is TGTGCCACCAGCAGAGACCGGGGGTCGAGCACTGAAGCTTTCTTT.

The chain has TRBV28 and TRBJ2-7, with 12 bases identical to TRBD1. The CDR3 has 16 amino acids. CDR1 is MDHEN, CDR2 SYDVKM, per germline. The trim removed 7 bases at V and 0 bases at J, leaving 7 bases unmatched. The CDR3 region has the DNA TGTGCCAGCAAGGGGGACAGGGGGCCGAGCTCCTACGAGCAGTACTTC. It yields the protein CASKGDRGPSSYEQYF.

V is TRBV6-1 and J is TRBJ2-7, with 11 bases identical to TRBD1. Losses at the gene ends were 4 bases for V and 2 bases for J; bases not matched to a gene: 16. Germline V lookup: CDR1 MNHNS, CDR2 SASEGT. The CDR3 covers 19 residues. CDR3 bases: TGTGCCAGCAGTGGGACAGGGGGCCTTAGCGGGAGACCTCCCTACGAGCAGTACTTC. This translates into CASSGTGGLSGRPPYEQYF.

The chain recombines TRBV7-3 with TRBJ2-5; 9 positions match TRBD2. The length of the CDR3 is 15 residues. CDR1 and CDR2 (germline): SGHTA, FQGTGA. V lost 2 bases, J lost 4 bases, and 5 bases stayed unmatched. In DNA form, the CDR3 reads TGTGCCAGCAGCTTAGCGGGGGGGCCCCGAGAGACCCAGTACTTC. This sequence encodes CASSLAGGPRETQYF. Supplemented by reference TRBV7-3 and TRBJ2-5, the full variable domain reads GAGVSQTPSNKVTEKGKYVELRCDPISGHTALYWYRQSLGQGPEFLIYFQGTGAADDSGLPNDRFFAVRPEGSVSTLKIQRTERGDSAVYLCASSLAGGPRETQYFGPGTRLLVL.

The genes are TRBV2 and TRBJ2-1; 7 bases match TRBD1. Germline CDR1 and CDR2: SNHLY and FYNNEI. After removal of 11 bases from V and 5 bases from J, the junction contained 12 bases not matched to a gene. The CDR3 spans 14 residues. Here the CDR3 DNA reads TGTGCCCAGGGGGAGAGTAATGCCCACAATGAGCAGTTCTTC. Translation gives CAQGESNAHNEQFF.